The clone carrying this TCR beta chain was detected ten times or more. No antigen is known for it. Because it lacks the conserved phenylalanine or tryptophan at the end, this CDR3 is likely a read error. The sample belongs to a study of CD8+CD57+ T cells in acquired aplastic anemia. Across the whole study: Healthy donor CD4+ samples were sequenced to a depth that averaged about 11 million reads. Study-level points and caveats: Some 31 CD8+ CDR3 sequences were shared between patients and controls. With respect to CD8+ Simpson's diversity, patients and controls did not differ significantly.

Profiling that covered TCR beta VDJ and CDR3 relied on genomic DNA as its template. TCRdb redid the calling of the reads with MiXCR, one entry per CDR3 protein. The sample consists of 35,000 to 45,000 distinct CDR3 sequences, 65% to 70% of them appearing once. This receptor was taken from a human donor in good health, serving as a control. Sequencing input: sorted CD4+, CD8+, or CD8+CD57+ T cells (not recorded which) from PBMCs.

The CDR3 region is CASSKQGFDNQPQHL. The CDR3 DNA follows: TGTGCCAGCAGCAAGCAGGGATTCGACAATCAGCCCCAGCATCTT. The V gene is TRBV4-2, the J gene TRBJ1-5; a weak D match, TRBD1 (5 bases). The CDR3 length is 15 residues. Trimming shortened V by 5 bases and J by 3 bases, and 14 bases separated the two germline ends. The germline CDR1 and CDR2 sequences are LGHNA and YNFKEQ.